This is a list of T cell receptor beta chains from one sample in a study of shared clonotypes between healthy human individuals. The assay was immunoSEQ multiplex PCR, and TCRdb's table has in-frame clones only and misses some. The sample has 550,000 to 600,000 clones, 70% to 80% seen once. The material sequenced was PBMCs. The source is a middle-aged woman in good health. Some clones in this sample may be carry-over from other donors' samples. CDR3s include the opening cysteine and the closing phenylalanine or tryptophan. Each record gives: V gene, CDR3 length, J gene, D gene, clone size, CDR3 DNA, CDR3 protein. A D gene is named only where the DNA matches it firmly. Not every row has a clone size; where given, it reads once, few, many or a size class.

>TRBV7-3|14|TRBJ1-1|.|.
TGTGCCAGCAGCGAATCCGGGCAGGGCGCTGAAGCTTTCTTT
CASSESGQGAEAFF
>TRBV11-3|18|TRBJ2-2|TRBD2|few
TGTGCCAGCAGCTTAGAAGGACCTGGAGCGGGAGTTGCCGGGGAGCTGTTTTTT
CASSLEGPGAGVAGELFF
>TRBV18|16|TRBJ2-2|TRBD1|.
TGTGCCAGCTCTGATGGCAGGGGGCGCAGGACCGGGGAGCTGTTTTTT
CASSDGRGRRTGELFF
>TRBV30|12|TRBJ1-2|.|.
TGTGCCTGGAATATGCCCCCCTATGGCTACACCTTC
CAWNMPPYGYTF
>TRBV15|13|TRBJ2-3|.|.
TGTGCCACCAGCAGAGGACGCACAGATACGCAGTATTTT
CATSRGRTDTQYF
>TRBV30|13|TRBJ1-5|.|.
TGTGCCTGGAGTTTCAGGGGTACCCAGCCCCAGCATTTT
CAWSFRGTQPQHF
>TRBV2|13|TRBJ2-5|TRBD1|.
TGTGCCAGCAGTGAAACAGGGGGTGAGACCCAGTACTTC
CASSETGGETQYF
>TRBV6-5|14|TRBJ2-7|TRBD2|once
TGTGCCAGCAGGTCGGGACTAGCGTCCCACGAGCAGTACTTC
CASRSGLASHEQYF
>TRBV4-1|17|TRBJ1-5|TRBD1|.
TGCGCCAGCAGCCACCGGACAGGGGGCTTAGGCAATCAGCCCCAGCATTTT
CASSHRTGGLGNQPQHF
>TRBV28|13|TRBJ2-3|.|once
TGTGCCAGCAGTTTTGAGGGAATGCTTACGCAGTATTTT
CASSFEGMLTQYF
>TRBV6-1|13|TRBJ1-5|TRBD1|.
TGTGCCAGCAGGGGACAGGACCATCAGCCCCAGCATTTT
CASRGQDHQPQHF
>TRBV11-2|13|TRBJ2-1|.|once
TGTGCCAGCAGCTCACAGGGTTGGAATGAGCAGTTCTTC
CASSSQGWNEQFF
>TRBV6-1|15|TRBJ2-1|.|.
TGTGCCAGCAGATTGACGCGCAACTCCTACAATGAGCAGTTCTTC
CASRLTRNSYNEQFF
>TRBV5-4|14|TRBJ1-1|.|few
TGTGCCAGCAGCTTTGACCGGGACCACACTGAAGCTTTCTTT
CASSFDRDHTEAFF
>TRBV30|14|TRBJ2-1|TRBD2|.
TGTGCCTGGAGACTAGCGGGAGGGTACAATGAGCAGTTCTTC
CAWRLAGGYNEQFF
>TRBV9|15|TRBJ2-5|.|.
TGTGCCAGCAGCGCCTTCGGCCGGACCCCAGAGACCCAGTACTTC
CASSAFGRTPETQYF
>TRBV7-9|15|TRBJ1-4|.|.
TGTGCCAGCAGCTTAGGATCCTCGCCCCGGGAAAAACTGTTTTTT
CASSLGSSPREKLFF
>TRBV27|16|TRBJ2-3|.|once
TGTGCCAGCAGTAAATCTCGAGCCCCCACTTTCGATACGCAGTATTTT
CASSKSRAPTFDTQYF
>TRBV7-3|14|TRBJ2-7|TRBD1|.
TGTGCCAGCAGCCTCGGACAGGGCGGGTCCGAGCAGTACTTC
CASSLGQGGSEQYF
>TRBV18|16|TRBJ2-3|.|.
TGTGCCAGCTCACCACCGTATAGCCCGCCTGGGGATACGCAGTATTTT
CASSPPYSPPGDTQYF
>TRBV28|18|TRBJ1-4|TRBD1|once
TGTGCCAGCAGTTTGAGTAGAGTCCCGACAGGGTGGGGGGAAAAACTGTTTTTT
CASSLSRVPTGWGEKLFF
>TRBV30|17|TRBJ2-7|.|.
TGTGCCAGCCTGGAGAACGGGGATGGGCAGGCTACTCCCGAGCAGTACTTC
CASLENGDGQATPEQYF
>TRBV7-8|18|TRBJ2-7|TRBD2|.
TGTGCCAGCAGCTTAGGGACTAGCGGGAGGGCCCTAACGGCTGAGCAGTACTTC
CASSLGTSGRALTAEQYF
>TRBV6-5|16|TRBJ2-1|.|.
TGTGCCAGCAGTTATCAACTAGCCAGCTCCTACAATGAGCAGTTCTTC
CASSYQLASSYNEQFF
>TRBV2|12|TRBJ2-5|TRBD2|.
TGTGCCGGAGCGGGAGAGGTTGAGACCCAGTACTTC
CAGAGEVETQYF
>TRBV28|14|TRBJ1-5|TRBD1|many
TGTGCCAGCAGTGGAGGGGGCGTAGATCAGCCCCAGCATTTT
CASSGGGVDQPQHF
>TRBV7-8|16|TRBJ2-5|TRBD1|.
TGTGCCAGCAGACGGACAGGGGGTCTTATCCCAGAGACCCAGTACTTC
CASRRTGGLIPETQYF
>TRBV18|14|TRBJ2-5|.|.
TGTGCCAGCTCACCACCGAATACACAAGAGACCCAGTACTTC
CASSPPNTQETQYF
>TRBV5-8|15|TRBJ2-7|.|once
TGTGCCAGCAGCTCGGTCCAGGCCGGTATGTACGAGCAGTACTTC
CASSSVQAGMYEQYF
>TRBV20-1|11|TRBJ2-7|.|.
TGCAGTGCAAAGCGGTCCTACGAGCAGTACTTC
CSAKRSYEQYF
>TRBV27|12|TRBJ2-7|TRBD2|.
TGTGCCAGCAAGCGGGGGGCCTACGAGCAGTACTTC
CASKRGAYEQYF
>TRBV30|12|TRBJ1-3|TRBD1|.
TGTGCCTGGGGGACAGGCATGGGGACCATATATTTT
CAWGTGMGTIYF
>TRBV6-9|13|TRBJ2-5|.|once
TGTGCCAGCAGCCCTCAGCCCCAGGAGACCCAGTACTTC
CASSPQPQETQYF
>TRBV15|16|TRBJ1-3|TRBD1|few
TGTGCCACCAGCAGGGACAGGGGATTCTCTGGAAACACCATATATTTT
CATSRDRGFSGNTIYF
>TRBV30|13|TRBJ2-7|TRBD2|.
TGTGCCTGGAGCGGGACTAGCGCCCACGAGCAGTACTTC
CAWSGTSAHEQYF
>TRBV5-6|15|TRBJ2-7|.|once
TGTGCCAGCAGCTGGACCCGGGAAAACTCCTACGAGCAGTACTTC
CASSWTRENSYEQYF
>TRBV29-1|13|TRBJ2-3|.|.
TGCAGCGTTGAACCCCCTAACACAGATACGCAGTATTTT
CSVEPPNTDTQYF
>TRBV4-2|16|TRBJ1-3|.|once
TGTGCCAGCAGCCAAGTTGGGGGGGCTGAAGGAAACACCATATATTTT
CASSQVGGAEGNTIYF
>TRBV7-2|14|TRBJ1-2|.|.
TGTGCCAGCAGCTTAGTATGGGGGGCGCTTGGCTACACCTTC
CASSLVWGALGYTF
>TRBV18|15|TRBJ2-3|TRBD2|.
TGTGCCAGCTCATCGACTAGCGGGATAGGGGATACGCAGTATTTT
CASSSTSGIGDTQYF
>TRBV10-2|15|TRBJ1-1|.|.
TGCGCCAGCAGTGAGCACCAAACCGTGAACACTGAAGCTTTCTTT
CASSEHQTVNTEAFF
>TRBV5-6|15|TRBJ2-2|TRBD1|.
TGTGCCAGCAGCTGGGACAGGGGGCGTACCGGGGAGCTGTTTTTT
CASSWDRGRTGELFF
>TRBV7-3|14|TRBJ2-3|.|many
TGTGCCAGCAGCTTAGGCTCGCCCGCAGATACGCAGTATTTT
CASSLGSPADTQYF
>TRBV6-1|12|TRBJ1-6|.|.
TGTGCCAGCAGATACAGGGATTCACCCCTCCACTTT
CASRYRDSPLHF